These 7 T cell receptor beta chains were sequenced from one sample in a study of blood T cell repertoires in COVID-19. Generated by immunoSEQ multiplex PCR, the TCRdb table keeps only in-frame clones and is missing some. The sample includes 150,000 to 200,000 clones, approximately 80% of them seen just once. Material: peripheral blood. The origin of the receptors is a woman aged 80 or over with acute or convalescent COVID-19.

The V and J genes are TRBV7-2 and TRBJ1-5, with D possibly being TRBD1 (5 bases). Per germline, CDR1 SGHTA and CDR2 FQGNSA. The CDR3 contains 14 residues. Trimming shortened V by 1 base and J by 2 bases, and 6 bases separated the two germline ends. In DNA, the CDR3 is TGTGCCAGCAGCTTAGAAGGGGGCAATCAGCCCCAGCATTTT. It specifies CASSLEGGNQPQHF. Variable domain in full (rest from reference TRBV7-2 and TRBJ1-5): GAGVSQSPSNKVTEKGKDVELRCDPISGHTALYWYRQSLGQGLEFLIYFQGNSAPDKSGLPSDRFSAERTGGSVSTLTIQRTQQEDSAVYLCASSLEGGNQPQHFGDGTRLSIL.

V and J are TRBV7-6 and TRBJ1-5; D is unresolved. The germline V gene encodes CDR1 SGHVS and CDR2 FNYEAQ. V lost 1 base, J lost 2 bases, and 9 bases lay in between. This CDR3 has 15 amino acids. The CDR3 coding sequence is TGTGCCAGCAGCTTAGGGTTCGGGGGCAATCAGCCCCAGCATTTT. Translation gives CASSLGFGGNQPQHF. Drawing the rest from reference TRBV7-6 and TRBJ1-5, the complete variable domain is GAGVSQSPRYKVTKRGQDVALRCDPISGHVSLYWYRQALGQGPEFLTYFNYEAQQDKSGLPNDRFSAERPEGSISTLTIQRTEQRDSAMYRCASSLGFGGNQPQHFGDGTRLSIL.

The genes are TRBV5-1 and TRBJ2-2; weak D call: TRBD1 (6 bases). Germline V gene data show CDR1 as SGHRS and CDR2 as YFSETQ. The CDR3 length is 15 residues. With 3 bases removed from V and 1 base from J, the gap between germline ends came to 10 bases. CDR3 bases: TGCGCCAGCAGCTCGGGACATATGAACACCGGGGAGCTGTTTTTT. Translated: CASSSGHMNTGELFF.

The CDR3 sequence: CASRDRGDEKLFF. The CDR3 nucleotides are TGTGCCAGCAGGGACAGGGGTGACGAAAAACTGTTTTTT. This chain joins TRBV6-5 and TRBJ1-4; TRBD1 matches 9 bases. CDR1 MNHEY and CDR2 SVGAGI come from the germline V gene. The CDR3 extends over 13 amino acids. After removal of 6 bases from V and 8 bases from J, the junction contained 4 bases not matched to a gene.

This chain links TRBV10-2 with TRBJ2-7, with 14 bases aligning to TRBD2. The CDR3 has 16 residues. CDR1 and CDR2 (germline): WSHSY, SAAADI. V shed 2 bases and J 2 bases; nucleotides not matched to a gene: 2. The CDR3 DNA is TGCGCCAGCAGTGAGACGGGACTAGCGGGGGCCTACGAGCAGTACTTC. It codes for CASSETGLAGAYEQYF.

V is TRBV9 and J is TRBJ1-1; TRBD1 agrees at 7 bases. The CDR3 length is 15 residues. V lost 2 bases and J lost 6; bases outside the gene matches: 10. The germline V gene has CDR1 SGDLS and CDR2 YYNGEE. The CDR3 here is CASSVTGTPYAEAFF. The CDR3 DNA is TGTGCCAGCAGCGTGACAGGGACCCCCTATGCTGAAGCTTTCTTT.

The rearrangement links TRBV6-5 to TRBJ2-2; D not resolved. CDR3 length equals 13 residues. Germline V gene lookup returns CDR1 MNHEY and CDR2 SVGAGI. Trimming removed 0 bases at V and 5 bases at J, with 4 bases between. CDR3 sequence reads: CASSYSLTGELFF. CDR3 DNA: TGTGCCAGCAGTTACTCTCTTACCGGGGAGCTGTTTTTT.